This T cell receptor beta chain was observed in a study of cytomegalovirus exposure and HLA in healthy donors. With regard to this clone: Antigen specificity is unknown.

60 Vbeta and 13 Jbeta primers were used in PCR. Original analysis: Per a later analysis, the number of unique TCR beta chains was around 80 million, of which 8.5 million to 11 million were shared. Some clones are missing from TCRdb's copy, which holds only in-frame ones; the method was immunoSEQ multiplex PCR. That table is the source of V, J and clone size, and D and trimming were worked out from the DNA. Altogether 190,000 or so clones are present, about 80% being singletons, with the ten largest covering 0.65%. Germline CDR1 MNHEY, CDR2 SMNVEV (reference sequence). V shed 1 base and J shed 5 bases, with 8 bases lying between them. This CDR3 is built from 13 residues. The study, taken as a whole, reports: The records held CMV serostatus as the only immune exposure information. Within the data, a cluster of highly shared sequence variants was likely a sequencing artifact.

The chain has TRBV27 and TRBJ1-1; D is ambiguous. Sequenced sample: PBMCs. The receptor was isolated from a boy aged 5-17 years in good health and CMV-seronegative. The CDR3 protein is CASSLLRNTEAFF. The CDR3 DNA reads TGTGCCAGCAGTTTATTGAGGAATACTGAAGCTTTCTTT.